A selection of T cell receptor beta chains follows, all from one sample in a study of blood T cells in healthy people across ages. TCRdb redid the calling of the 5' RACE reads with MiXCR, one entry per CDR3 protein. The table includes some 900,000 distinct CDR3 sequences, under 30% detected once. Specimen: blood. The receptors were gathered from a woman older than 75 in good health. The CDR3 runs from the conserved cysteine through the conserved F or W. D genes are given only for firm matches. Clone sizes are given selectively: once, few, many, or a class where the clone is expanded.

>few|TRBJ1-6|.|TRBV6-5
CASSRRSSYNSPLHF
TGTGCCAGCAGTCGGAGGAGCTCCTATAATTCACCCCTCCACTTT
>.|TRBJ1-1|TRBD1|TRBV28
CASKGQNLLGAFF
TGTGCCAGCAAGGGACAGAACCTTTTGGGGGCTTTCTTT
>.|TRBJ1-2|.|TRBV7-8
CASSASGKANYGYTF
TGTGCCAGCAGCGCCTCAGGGAAAGCTAACTATGGCTACACCTTC
>.|TRBJ1-4|TRBD1|TRBV19
CASKGQGMSNEKLFF
TGTGCCAGTAAGGGACAGGGAATGAGTAATGAAAAACTGTTTTTT
>.|TRBJ1-2|TRBD1|TRBV7-3
CASSPRGGTGLYGYTF
TGTGCCAGCAGCCCCAGGGGAGGGACAGGCCTCTATGGCTACACCTTC
>few|TRBJ2-5|.|TRBV6-5
CASSWIRGETQYF
TGTGCCAGCAGCTGGATCCGGGGAGAGACCCAGTACTTC
>many|TRBJ1-2|.|TRBV7-9
CASSPNLRDHGYTF
TGTGCCAGCAGTCCTAATCTCAGGGACCATGGCTACACCTTC
>many|TRBJ2-7|.|TRBV18
CASSPRIVDPPYF
TGTGCCAGCTCACCTAGGATCGTCGACCCACCGTACTTC
>.|TRBJ1-6|TRBD1|TRBV5-1
CASSGRTGLRSPLHF
TGCGCCAGCAGCGGAAGGACAGGGTTGAGGTCACCCCTCCACTTT
>.|TRBJ1-2|.|TRBV6-5
CASSCSGGTYGYTF
TGTGCCAGCAGTTGCTCGGGGGGAACCTATGGCTACACCTTC
>.|TRBJ1-4|TRBD1|TRBV5-6
CASSLYPGQGRKLFF
TGTGCCAGCAGCCTCTATCCGGGACAGGGTCGAAAACTGTTTTTT
>many|TRBJ1-5|.|TRBV5-1
CASSWSGNQPQHF
TGTGCCAGCAGTTGGTCAGGCAATCAGCCCCAGCATTTT
>many|TRBJ2-7|.|TRBV7-2
CASSLEVGEQYF
TGTGCCAGCAGCTTAGAGGTGGGAGAGCAGTACTTC
>many|TRBJ2-1|.|TRBV20-1
CSARPGMNEQFF
TGCAGTGCTAGACCCGGGATGAATGAGCAGTTCTTC
>.|TRBJ2-7|.|TRBV29-1
CSPLGGTYNEQYF
TGCAGCCCTTTGGGGGGAACCTACAATGAGCAGTACTTC
>many|TRBJ2-7|.|TRBV20-1
CSARVRGYEQYF
TGCAGTGCTAGAGTTAGGGGCTACGAGCAGTACTTC
>many|TRBJ1-2|.|TRBV12-3/TRBV12-4
CASSLSKYGYTF
TGTGCCAGCAGTTTATCCAAGTATGGCTACACCTTC
>many|TRBJ2-5|.|TRBV29-1
CSVANSETQYF
TGCAGCGTCGCCAACTCGGAGACCCAGTACTTC
>few|TRBJ1-1|.|TRBV6-5
CASSSTTDMNTEAFF
TGTGCCAGCAGTTCCACGACAGATATGAACACTGAAGCTTTCTTT
>many|TRBJ2-7|.|TRBV7-2
CASSLGRTLAYEQYF
TGTGCCAGCAGCTTAGGGCGGACCCTGGCCTACGAGCAGTACTTC